A single sample gave rise to the 5 T cell receptor beta chains below, sequenced in a study of T-cell memory formation after mild COVID-19. TCRdb reanalysed the 5' RACE reads using MiXCR and keeps one entry per CDR3 protein. The sample holds 550,000 to 600,000 distinct CDR3 sequences, approximately 15% seen once. The sequenced material came from PBMCs or a T cell subset sorted from them (not recorded which). These receptors came from an adult woman who had mild COVID-19 (a few samples of this study predate the infection). Cell type and time point are not known.

The rearrangement links TRBV12-3 or TRBV12-4 to TRBJ2-1, with TRBD2 identical over 8 bases. This CDR3 is 11 amino acids long. V trimming: 2 bases; J trimming: 15 bases; junction bases outside the gene matches: 3. CDR3 loop: CASSLSGGGFF. The DNA for the CDR3 is TGTGCCAGCAGTTTAAGCGGGGGAGGGTTCTTC.

The chain links TRBV12-3 or TRBV12-4 to TRBJ2-1; TRBD2 aligns across 12 bases. J lost 8 bases, V lost 5 bases, and 13 bases had no gene match. The CDR3 extends over 17 amino acids. CDR3: CASSLGTSGWRGDEQFF. The CDR3 DNA sequence: TGTGCCAGCAGTCTTGGGACTAGCGGGTGGAGAGGTGATGAGCAGTTCTTC.

The chain uses TRBV7-2 and TRBJ2-2, with D uncertain. Germline CDR1 SGHTA, CDR2 FQGNSA. The V end lost 5 bases, the J end lost 0 bases, and 10 bases lay between the germline ends. This CDR3 is built from 15 residues. The CDR3 DNA is TGTGCCAGCAGCATTATCAGTACGAACACCGGGGAGCTGTTTTTT. Its translation is CASSIISTNTGELFF.

This chain links TRBV30 with TRBJ1-2; D possibly corresponds to TRBD1 (5 bases). V lost 0 bases to trimming and J lost 5 bases, with 19 bases between them. This CDR3 region has 16 residues. Germline V gene lookup returns CDR1 GTSNPN and CDR2 SVGIG (reference sequence). The CDR3 coding sequence is TGTGCCTGGAGTGTAGGCGGGGTAGGGACCCCGTATGGCTACACCTTC. This translates into CAWSVGGVGTPYGYTF. The full variable domain, its missing parts supplied by reference TRBV30 and TRBJ1-2, is SQTIHQWPATLVQPVGSPLSLECTVEGTSNPNLYWYRQAAGRGLQLLFYSVGIGQISSEVPQNLSASRPQDRQFILSSKKLLLSDSGFYLCAWSVGGVGTPYGYTFGSGTRLTVV.

The chain couples TRBV4-1 to TRBJ1-1; no reliable D call. The germline gives CDR1 MGHRA, CDR2 YSYEKL. The CDR3 runs to 14 residues. V lost 1 base, J lost 7 bases, and 13 bases lay in between. CDR3 in amino acids: CASSQGSGLDEAFF. The CDR3 DNA is TGCGCCAGCAGCCAAGGGTCGGGGTTGGATGAAGCTTTCTTT.